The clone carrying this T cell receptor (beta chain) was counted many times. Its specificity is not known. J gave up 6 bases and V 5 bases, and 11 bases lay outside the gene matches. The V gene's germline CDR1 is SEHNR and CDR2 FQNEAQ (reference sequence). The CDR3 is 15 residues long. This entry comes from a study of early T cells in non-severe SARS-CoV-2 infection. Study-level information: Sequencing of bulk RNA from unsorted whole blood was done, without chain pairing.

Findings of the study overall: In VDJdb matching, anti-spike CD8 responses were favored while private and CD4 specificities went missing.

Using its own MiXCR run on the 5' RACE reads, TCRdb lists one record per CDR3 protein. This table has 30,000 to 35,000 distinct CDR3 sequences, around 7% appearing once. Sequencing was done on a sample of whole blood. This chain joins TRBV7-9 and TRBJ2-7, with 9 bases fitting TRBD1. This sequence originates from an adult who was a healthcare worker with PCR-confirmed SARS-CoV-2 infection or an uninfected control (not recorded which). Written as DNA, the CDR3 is TGTGCCAGCAGCCCTACGGACAGGGGAAAAGGCGAGCAGTACTTC. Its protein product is CASSPTDRGKGEQYF.